The present entry profiles one T cell receptor (beta chain) with its context. The target antigen is unknown. Generation of TCR beta libraries used UMI-labeled 5' RACE. Using the 5' RACE reads, TCRdb records one entry per CDR3 protein without DNA. Its listing shows 17,000 or so distinct CDR3 sequences. This entry belongs to a study of human CD8 memory T cell subsets. The CDR3 is made up of 14 amino acids. Germline V CDR1 and CDR2: DFQATT, SNEGSKA (reference sequence). Cells that were CCR7+ PD-1- TIGIT- were defined as the stem-like memory CD8+ T cell population, referred to as TSTEM. Study-level findings and limits: From the Chao1 estimates, stem-like memory T cells appeared to be more diverse than precursor exhausted T cells.

This TCR was recovered from a human donor in good health. Sample: CD8+ stem-like memory T cells (TSCM and TCM) sorted from PBMCs. This sample's subset: stem-like memory CD8 T cells (TSTEM), CCR7+ PD-1- TIGIT-. The chain joins TRBV20-1 to TRBJ2-7; TCRdb's D call of TRBD2 is untestable without DNA. The CDR3: CSAETSGGPYEQYF.